This T cell receptor beta chain originates from a study of T cell changes during pregnancy in multiple sclerosis. The CDR3 totals 14 residues. Germline lookup yields CDR1 SGHRS and CDR2 YFSETQ. The trim removed 0 bases at V and 5 bases at J, leaving 5 bases unmatched. Here immunoSEQ multiplex PCR was the method, and the copy in TCRdb shows in-frame clones only, minus some. The sample lists roughly 99,000 clones; under 95% were seen once. This sequence was found in a female donor in good health, enrolled as a control in a pregnancy study. V gene TRBV5-1 combines with J gene TRBJ2-7; 7 positions agree with TRBD1. This material consisted of peripheral blood, taken after pregnancy. CDR3 nucleotides: TGCGCCAGCAGCTTGGGGCACAGGGGCGACGAGCAGTACTTC. This encodes CASSLGHRGDEQYF.